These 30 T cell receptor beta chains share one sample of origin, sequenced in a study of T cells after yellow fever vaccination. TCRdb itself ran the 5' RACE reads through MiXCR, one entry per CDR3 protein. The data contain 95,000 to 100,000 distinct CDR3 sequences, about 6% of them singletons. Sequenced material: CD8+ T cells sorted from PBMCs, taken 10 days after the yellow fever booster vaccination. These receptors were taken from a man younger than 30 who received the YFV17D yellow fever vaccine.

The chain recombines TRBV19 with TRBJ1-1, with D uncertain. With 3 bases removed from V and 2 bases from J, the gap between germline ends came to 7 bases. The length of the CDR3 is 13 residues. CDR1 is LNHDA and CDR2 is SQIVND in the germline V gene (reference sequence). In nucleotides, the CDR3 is TGTGCCAGTAGTATTGAGGGCAACACTGAAGCTTTCTTT. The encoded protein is CASSIEGNTEAFF.

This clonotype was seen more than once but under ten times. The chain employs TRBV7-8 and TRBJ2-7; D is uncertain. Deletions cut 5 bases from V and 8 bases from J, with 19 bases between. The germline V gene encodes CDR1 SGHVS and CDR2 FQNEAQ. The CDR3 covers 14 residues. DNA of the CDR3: TGTGCCAGCAGCCCCAGTGGCCTGGATACGCAGCAGTACTTC. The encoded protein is CASSPSGLDTQQYF.

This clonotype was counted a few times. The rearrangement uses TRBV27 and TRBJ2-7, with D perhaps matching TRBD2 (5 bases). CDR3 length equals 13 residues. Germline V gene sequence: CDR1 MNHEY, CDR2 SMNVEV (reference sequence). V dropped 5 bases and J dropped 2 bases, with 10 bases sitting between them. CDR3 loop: CASSRLPAYEQYF. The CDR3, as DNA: TGTGCCAGCAGTCGACTACCCGCCTACGAGCAGTACTTC.

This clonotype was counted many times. CDR3 loop: CASSPVTSGGYSGTDTQYF. The CDR3 coding sequence is TGTGCCAGCTCACCAGTCACGAGCGGGGGGTACTCTGGCACAGATACGCAGTATTTT. V and J are TRBV18 and TRBJ2-3, with 9 bases identical to TRBD2. CDR1 and CDR2 from the germline V gene are KGHSH and LQKENI. CDR3 length: 19 amino acids. V trimming: 2 bases; J trimming: 1 base; junction bases outside the gene matches: 13. Full variable domain (missing parts from reference TRBV18 and TRBJ2-3): NAGVMQNPRHLVRRRGQEARLRCSPMKGHSHVYWYRQLPEEGLKFMVYLQKENIIDESGMPKERFSAEFPKEGPSILRIQQVVRGDSAAYFCASSPVTSGGYSGTDTQYFGPGTRLTVL.

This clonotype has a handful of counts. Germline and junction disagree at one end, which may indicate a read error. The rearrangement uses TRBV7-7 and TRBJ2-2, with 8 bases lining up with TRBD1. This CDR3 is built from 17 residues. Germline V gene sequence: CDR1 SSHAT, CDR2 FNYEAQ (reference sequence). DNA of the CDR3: TGTGCTAGCAGCGCGACGCAGGGGGCGCCGAACACCGGGGAGCTGTTTTTT. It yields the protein CASSATQGAPNTGELFF.

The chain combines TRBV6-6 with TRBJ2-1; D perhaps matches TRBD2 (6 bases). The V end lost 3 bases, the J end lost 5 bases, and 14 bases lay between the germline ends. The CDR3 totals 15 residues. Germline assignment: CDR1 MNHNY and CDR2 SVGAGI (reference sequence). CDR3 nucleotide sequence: TGTGCCAGCAGTTATGGGACTGGGTTTAACAATGAGCAGTTCTTC. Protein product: CASSYGTGFNNEQFF.

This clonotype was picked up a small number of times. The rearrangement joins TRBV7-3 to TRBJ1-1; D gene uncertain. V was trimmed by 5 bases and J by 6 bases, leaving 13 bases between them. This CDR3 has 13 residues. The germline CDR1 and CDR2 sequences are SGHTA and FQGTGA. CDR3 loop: CASSQIGEAEAFF. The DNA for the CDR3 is TGTGCCAGCAGCCAGATTGGTGAGGCTGAAGCTTTCTTT.

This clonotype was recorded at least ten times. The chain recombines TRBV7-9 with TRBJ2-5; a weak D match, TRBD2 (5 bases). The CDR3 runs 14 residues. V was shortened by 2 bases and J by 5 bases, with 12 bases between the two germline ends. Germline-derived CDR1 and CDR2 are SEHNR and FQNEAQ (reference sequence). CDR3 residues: CASSLRFGGETQYF. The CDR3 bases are TGTGCCAGCAGCTTAAGGTTTGGCGGGGAGACCCAGTACTTC.

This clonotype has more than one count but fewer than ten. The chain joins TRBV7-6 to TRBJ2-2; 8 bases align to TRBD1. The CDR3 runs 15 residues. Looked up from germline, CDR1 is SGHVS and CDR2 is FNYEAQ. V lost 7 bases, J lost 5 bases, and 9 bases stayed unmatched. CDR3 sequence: CASTKDRGGTGELFF. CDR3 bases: TGTGCCAGCACCAAAGACAGGGGCGGGACCGGGGAGCTGTTTTTT. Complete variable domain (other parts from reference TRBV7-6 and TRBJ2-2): GAGVSQSPRYKVTKRGQDVALRCDPISGHVSLYWYRQALGQGPEFLTYFNYEAQQDKSGLPNDRFSAERPEGSISTLTIQRTEQRDSAMYRCASTKDRGGTGELFFGEGSRLTVL.

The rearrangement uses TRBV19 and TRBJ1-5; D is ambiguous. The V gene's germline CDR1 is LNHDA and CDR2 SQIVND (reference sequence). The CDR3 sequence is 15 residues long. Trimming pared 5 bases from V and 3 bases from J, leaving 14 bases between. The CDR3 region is CASSPRGATNQPQHF. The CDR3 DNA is TGTGCCAGTAGTCCCCGGGGAGCTACCAATCAGCCCCAGCATTTT.

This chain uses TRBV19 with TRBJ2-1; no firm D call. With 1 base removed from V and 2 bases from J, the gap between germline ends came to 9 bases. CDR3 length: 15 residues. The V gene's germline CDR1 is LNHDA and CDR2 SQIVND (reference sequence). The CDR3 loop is CASSIGGGAYNEQFF. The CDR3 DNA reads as TGTGCCAGTAGTATAGGGGGTGGCGCCTACAATGAGCAGTTCTTC.

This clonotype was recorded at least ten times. CDR3 in DNA: TGTGCCAGCAGTTTACCCGGGGAGCTGTTTTTT. Protein product: CASSLPGELFF. This sequence joins TRBV12-3 or TRBV12-4 and TRBJ2-2; no firm D call. The V end lost 2 bases, the J end lost 6 bases, and 1 base lay between the germline ends. This CDR3 contains 11 residues.

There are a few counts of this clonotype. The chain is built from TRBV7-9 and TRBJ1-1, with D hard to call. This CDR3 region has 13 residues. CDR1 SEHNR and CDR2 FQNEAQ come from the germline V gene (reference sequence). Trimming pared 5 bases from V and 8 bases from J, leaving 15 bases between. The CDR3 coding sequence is TGTGCCAGCAGCCCGATAACTTGGGTGGAAGCTTTCTTT. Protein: CASSPITWVEAFF.

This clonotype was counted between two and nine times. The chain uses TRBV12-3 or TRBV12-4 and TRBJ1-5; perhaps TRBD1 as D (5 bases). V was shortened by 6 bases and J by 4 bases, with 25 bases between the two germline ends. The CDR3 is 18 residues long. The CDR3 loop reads CASSYVEAGRAGNQPQHF. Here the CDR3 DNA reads TGTGCCAGCAGCTACGTTGAGGCAGGGCGCGCCGGGAATCAGCCCCAGCATTTT.

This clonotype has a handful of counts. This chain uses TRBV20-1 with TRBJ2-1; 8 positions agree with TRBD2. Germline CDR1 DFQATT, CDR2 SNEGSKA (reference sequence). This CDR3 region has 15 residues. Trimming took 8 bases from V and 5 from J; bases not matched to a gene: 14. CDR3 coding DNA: TGCAGTACTCCCCTCAAGCGGGGGAGGAACAATGAGCAGTTCTTC. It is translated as CSTPLKRGRNNEQFF.

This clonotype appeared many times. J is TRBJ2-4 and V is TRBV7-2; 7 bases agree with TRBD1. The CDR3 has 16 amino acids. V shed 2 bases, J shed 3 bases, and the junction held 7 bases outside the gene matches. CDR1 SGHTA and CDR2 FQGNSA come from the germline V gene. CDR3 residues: CASSLPTGIDKNIQYF. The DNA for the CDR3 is TGTGCCAGCAGCTTACCGACAGGGATTGACAAAAACATTCAGTACTTC.

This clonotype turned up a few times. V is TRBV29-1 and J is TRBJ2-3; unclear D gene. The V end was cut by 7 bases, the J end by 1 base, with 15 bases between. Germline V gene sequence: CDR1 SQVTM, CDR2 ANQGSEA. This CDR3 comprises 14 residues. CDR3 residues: CSAMTARRTDTQYF. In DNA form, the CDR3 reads TGCAGCGCAATGACGGCCCGACGCACAGATACGCAGTATTTT.

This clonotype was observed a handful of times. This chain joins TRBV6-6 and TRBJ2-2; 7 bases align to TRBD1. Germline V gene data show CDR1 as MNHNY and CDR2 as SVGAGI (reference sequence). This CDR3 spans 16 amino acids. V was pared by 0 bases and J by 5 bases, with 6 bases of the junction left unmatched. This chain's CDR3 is CASSYSRAGGTGELFF. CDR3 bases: TGTGCCAGCAGTTACTCGAGGGCAGGGGGAACCGGGGAGCTGTTTTTT.

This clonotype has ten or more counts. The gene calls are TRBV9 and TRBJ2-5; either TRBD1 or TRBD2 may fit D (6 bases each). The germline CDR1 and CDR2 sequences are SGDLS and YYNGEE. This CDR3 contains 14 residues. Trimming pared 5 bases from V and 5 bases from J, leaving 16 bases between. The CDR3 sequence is CASSAGQASETQYF. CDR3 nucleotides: TGTGCCAGCAGTGCGGGACAAGCATCGGAGACCCAGTACTTC.

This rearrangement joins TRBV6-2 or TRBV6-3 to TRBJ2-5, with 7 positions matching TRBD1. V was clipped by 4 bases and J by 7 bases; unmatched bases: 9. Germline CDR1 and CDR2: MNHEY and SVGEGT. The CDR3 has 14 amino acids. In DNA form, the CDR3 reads TGTGCCAGCAGTTCCGGACCCGCAGGGGGGACCCAGTACTTC. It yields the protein CASSSGPAGGTQYF.

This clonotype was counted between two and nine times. The CDR3 DNA reads as TGTGCCAGCAGCTTAGTAAATTACAGGGAAAGCTCTGGAAACACCATATATTTT. Amino acids: CASSLVNYRESSGNTIYF. J is TRBJ1-3 and V is TRBV7-9; D possibly corresponds to TRBD1 (6 bases). The CDR3 is 18 residues long. The V and J ends lost 1 base and 0 bases respectively, with 16 bases between them. Germline assignment: CDR1 SEHNR and CDR2 FQNEAQ (reference sequence).

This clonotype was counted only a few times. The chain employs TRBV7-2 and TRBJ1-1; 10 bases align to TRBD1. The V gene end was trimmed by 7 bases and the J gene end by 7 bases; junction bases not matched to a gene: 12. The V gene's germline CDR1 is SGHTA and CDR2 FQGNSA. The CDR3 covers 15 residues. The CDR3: CASTFSGTGEGEAFF. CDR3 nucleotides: TGTGCCAGCACCTTCTCCGGGACAGGGGAGGGTGAAGCTTTCTTT. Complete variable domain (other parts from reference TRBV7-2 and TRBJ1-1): GAGVSQSPSNKVTEKGKDVELRCDPISGHTALYWYRQSLGQGLEFLIYFQGNSAPDKSGLPSDRFSAERTGGSVSTLTIQRTQQEDSAVYLCASTFSGTGEGEAFFGQGTRLTVV.

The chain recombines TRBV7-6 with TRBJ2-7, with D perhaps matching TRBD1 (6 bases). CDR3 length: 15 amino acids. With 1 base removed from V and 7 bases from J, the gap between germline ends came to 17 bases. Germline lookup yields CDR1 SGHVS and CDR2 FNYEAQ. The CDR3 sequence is CASSLEGDQLWEQYF. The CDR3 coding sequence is TGTGCCAGCAGCTTAGAGGGGGACCAGCTTTGGGAGCAGTACTTC.

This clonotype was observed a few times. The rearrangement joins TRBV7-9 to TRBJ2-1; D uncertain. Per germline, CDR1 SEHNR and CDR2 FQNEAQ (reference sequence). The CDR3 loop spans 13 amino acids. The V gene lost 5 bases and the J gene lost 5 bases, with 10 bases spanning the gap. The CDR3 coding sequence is TGTGCCAGCAGCGAAGGAACCAACAATGAGCAGTTCTTC. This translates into CASSEGTNNEQFF.

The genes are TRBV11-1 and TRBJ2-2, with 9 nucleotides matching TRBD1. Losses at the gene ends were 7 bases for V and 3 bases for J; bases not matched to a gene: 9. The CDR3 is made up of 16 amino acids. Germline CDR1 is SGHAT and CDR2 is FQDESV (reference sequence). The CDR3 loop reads CASIIGTGYHTGELFF. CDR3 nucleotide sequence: TGTGCCAGCATCATAGGGACAGGGTATCACACCGGGGAGCTGTTTTTT. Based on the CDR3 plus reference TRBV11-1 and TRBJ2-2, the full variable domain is EAEVAQSPRYKITEKSQAVAFWCDPISGHATLYWYRQILGQGPELLVQFQDESVVDDSQLPKDRFSAERLKGVDSTLKIQPAELGDSAMYLCASIIGTGYHTGELFFGEGSRLTVL.

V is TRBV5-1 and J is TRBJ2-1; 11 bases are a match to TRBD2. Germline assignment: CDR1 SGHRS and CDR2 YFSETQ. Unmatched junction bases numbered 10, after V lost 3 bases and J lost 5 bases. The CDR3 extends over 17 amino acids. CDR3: CASSWGGLAERNNEQFF. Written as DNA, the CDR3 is TGCGCCAGCAGCTGGGGGGGACTAGCGGAGAGAAACAATGAGCAGTTCTTC. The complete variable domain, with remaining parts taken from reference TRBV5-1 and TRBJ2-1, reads KAGVTQTPRYLIKTRGQQVTLSCSPISGHRSVSWYQQTPGQGLQFLFEYFSETQRNKGNFPGRFSGRQFSNSRSEMNVSTLELGDSALYLCASSWGGLAERNNEQFFGPGTRLTVL.

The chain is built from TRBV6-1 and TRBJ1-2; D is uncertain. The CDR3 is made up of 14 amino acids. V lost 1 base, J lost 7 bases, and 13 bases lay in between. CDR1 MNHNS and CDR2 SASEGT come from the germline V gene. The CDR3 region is CASSEEAVSPGYTF. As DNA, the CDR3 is TGTGCCAGCAGTGAAGAGGCAGTTTCTCCTGGCTACACCTTC.

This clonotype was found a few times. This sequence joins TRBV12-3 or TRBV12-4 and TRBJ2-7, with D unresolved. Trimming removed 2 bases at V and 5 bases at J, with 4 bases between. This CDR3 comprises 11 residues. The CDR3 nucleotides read TGTGCCAGCAGTTTATTAGACGAGCAGTACTTC. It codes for CASSLLDEQYF.

In DNA form, the CDR3 reads TGTGCCAGCAGCTCCCGGGACAGGGGAGAATCCTACAATGAGCAGTTCTTC. Protein sequence: CASSSRDRGESYNEQFF. This chain uses TRBV7-6 with TRBJ2-1, with 10 nucleotides matching TRBD1. Germline trimming cut 4 bases from V and 1 base from J; bases unmatched to any gene: 7. Germline V gene sequence: CDR1 SGHVS, CDR2 FNYEAQ. There are 17 residues in the CDR3.

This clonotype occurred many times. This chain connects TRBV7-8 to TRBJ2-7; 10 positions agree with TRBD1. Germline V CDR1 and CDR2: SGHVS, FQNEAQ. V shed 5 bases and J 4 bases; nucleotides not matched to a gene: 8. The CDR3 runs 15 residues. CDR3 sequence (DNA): TGTGCCAGCAGCCCAAAAGACAGGGGGCTGTACGAGCAGTACTTC. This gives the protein CASSPKDRGLYEQYF. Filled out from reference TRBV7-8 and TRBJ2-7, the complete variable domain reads GAGVSQSPRYKVAKRGQDVALRCDPISGHVSLFWYQQALGQGPEFLTYFQNEAQLDKSGLPSDRFFAERPEGSVSTLKIQRTQQEDSAVYLCASSPKDRGLYEQYFGPGTRLTVT.